The clone carrying this T cell receptor (beta chain) was found many times. Its antigen remains unidentified. V dropped 1 base and J dropped 0 bases, with 23 bases sitting between them. The germline gives CDR1 DFQATT, CDR2 SNEGSKA (reference sequence). The CDR3 loop spans 19 amino acids. One entry per CDR3 protein results from TCRdb running MiXCR on the 5' RACE reads. Among over 110,000 distinct CDR3 sequences, 7.7% were seen once, and the ten largest hold about 0.73%. This sample is drawn from a study of T cells after yellow fever vaccination. Points from the study as a whole: Reappearance after the booster was observed for most primary-vaccination clones (about 96% CD4, about 85% CD8).

The sample consisted of CD4+ T cells sorted from PBMCs, taken 5 days after the yellow fever booster vaccination. The J gene is TRBJ2-3, the V gene TRBV20-1, with D possibly matching TRBD2 (7 bases). This TCR came from a man aged 25-40 years who received the YFV17D yellow fever vaccine. CDR3 sequence: CSARVPRGKSGVSTDTQYF. CDR3 nucleotides: TGCAGTGCTAGAGTCCCAAGGGGGAAGAGCGGGGTCAGCACAGATACGCAGTATTTT.